This record concerns one T cell receptor (beta chain) sequence. Antigen unknown. The method was immunoSEQ multiplex PCR; TCRdb's version includes in-frame clones alone and lacks a portion of them. The data show more than 20,000 clones, 80% seen once. The data were obtained in a study of PD-1 blockade in classical Hodgkin lymphoma. Study findings and constraints: By C4D1, diversity of CD4+ TCRs had risen significantly, whereas that of CD8+ TCRs had not. Lower baseline TCR diversity marked trial partial responders and progressors. Prior therapy or disease activity may underlie the repertoire differences, whose causes remain undefined. Later analyses included only patients treated at least 1 year post-ASCT.

Each and every patient relapsed after autologous stem cell transplantation, and patients got differing brentuximab vedotin exposure. The ends lost 7 bases at V and 6 bases at J; junction bases unmatched: 12. CDR3 length: 15 amino acids. The germline CDR1 and CDR2 sequences are MNHNY and SVGAGI (reference sequence). The sequences come from peripheral blood mononuclear cells (PBMCs), collected before the second cycle of nivolumab. The sequence came from a human donor with classical Hodgkin lymphoma. The V gene is TRBV6-6, the J gene TRBJ2-1; TRBD2 aligns across 7 bases. Here the CDR3 reads CASTQIAGGPNEQFF. CDR3 DNA sequence: TGTGCCAGCACCCAAATAGCGGGTGGCCCCAATGAGCAGTTCTTC.